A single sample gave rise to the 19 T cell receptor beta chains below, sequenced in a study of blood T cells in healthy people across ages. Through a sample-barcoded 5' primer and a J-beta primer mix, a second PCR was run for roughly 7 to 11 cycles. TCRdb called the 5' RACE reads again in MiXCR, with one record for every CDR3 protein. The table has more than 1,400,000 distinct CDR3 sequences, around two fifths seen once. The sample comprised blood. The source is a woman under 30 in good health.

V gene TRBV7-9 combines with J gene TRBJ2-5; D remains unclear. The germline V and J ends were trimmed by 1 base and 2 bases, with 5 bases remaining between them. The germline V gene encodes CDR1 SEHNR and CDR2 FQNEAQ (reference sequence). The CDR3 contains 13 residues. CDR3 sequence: CASSLVQQETQYF. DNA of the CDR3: TGTGCCAGCAGCTTAGTCCAACAAGAGACCCAGTACTTC.

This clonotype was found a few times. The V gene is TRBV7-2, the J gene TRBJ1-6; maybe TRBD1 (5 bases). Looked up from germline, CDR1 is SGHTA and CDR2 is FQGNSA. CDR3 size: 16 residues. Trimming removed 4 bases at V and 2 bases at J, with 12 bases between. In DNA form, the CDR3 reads TGTGCCAGCAGCTCCGGGGGGGATCCCTATAATTCACCCCTCCACTTT. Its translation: CASSSGGDPYNSPLHF.

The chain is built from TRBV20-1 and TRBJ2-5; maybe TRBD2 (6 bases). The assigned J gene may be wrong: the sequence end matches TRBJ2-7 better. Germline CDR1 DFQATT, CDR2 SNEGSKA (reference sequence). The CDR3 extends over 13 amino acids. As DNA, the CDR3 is TGCAGTGCTAGACTAGCGCAAGCGGGCGAGCAGTACTTC. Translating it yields CSARLAQAGEQYF.

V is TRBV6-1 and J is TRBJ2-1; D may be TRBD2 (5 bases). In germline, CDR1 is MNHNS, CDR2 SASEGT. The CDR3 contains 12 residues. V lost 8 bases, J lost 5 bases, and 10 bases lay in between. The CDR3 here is CASQRPNNEQFF. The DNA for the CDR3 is TGTGCCAGCCAGCGGCCCAACAATGAGCAGTTCTTC.

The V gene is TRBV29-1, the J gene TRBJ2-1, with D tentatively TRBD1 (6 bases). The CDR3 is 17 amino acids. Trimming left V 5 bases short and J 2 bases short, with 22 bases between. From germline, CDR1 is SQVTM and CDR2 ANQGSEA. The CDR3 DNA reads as TGCAGCGTTCCTCGGGGCGATCGTGGGGGCGCCTACAATGAGCAGTTCTTC. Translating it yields CSVPRGDRGGAYNEQFF.

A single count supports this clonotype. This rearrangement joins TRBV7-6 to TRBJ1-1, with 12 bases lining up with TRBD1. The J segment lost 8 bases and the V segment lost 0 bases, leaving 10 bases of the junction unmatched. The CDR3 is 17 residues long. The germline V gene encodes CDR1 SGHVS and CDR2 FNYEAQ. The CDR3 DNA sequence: TGTGCCAGCAGCTTAGCGTTGCGGGGACAGGGGGCGGCGGAAGCTTTCTTT. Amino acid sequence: CASSLALRGQGAAEAFF.

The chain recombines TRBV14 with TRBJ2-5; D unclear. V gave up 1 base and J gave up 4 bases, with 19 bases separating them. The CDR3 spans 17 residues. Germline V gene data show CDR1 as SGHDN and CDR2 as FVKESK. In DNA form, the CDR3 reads TGTGCCAGCAGCCAAGCTTACGTGGGCGCATTGGGAGAGACCCAGTACTTC. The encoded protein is CASSQAYVGALGETQYF.

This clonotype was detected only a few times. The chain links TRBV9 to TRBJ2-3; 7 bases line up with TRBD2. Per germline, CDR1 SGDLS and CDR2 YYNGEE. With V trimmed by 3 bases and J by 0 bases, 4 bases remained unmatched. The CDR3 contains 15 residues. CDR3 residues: CASSGRGDSTDTQYF. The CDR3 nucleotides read TGTGCCAGCAGCGGTCGGGGGGATAGCACAGATACGCAGTATTTT.

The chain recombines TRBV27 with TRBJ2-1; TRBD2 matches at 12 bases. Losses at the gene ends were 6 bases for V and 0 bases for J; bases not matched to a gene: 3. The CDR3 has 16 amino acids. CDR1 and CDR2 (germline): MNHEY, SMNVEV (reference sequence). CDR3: CASRPSGGASYNEQFF. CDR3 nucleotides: TGTGCCAGCAGGCCTAGCGGGGGGGCCTCCTACAATGAGCAGTTCTTC.

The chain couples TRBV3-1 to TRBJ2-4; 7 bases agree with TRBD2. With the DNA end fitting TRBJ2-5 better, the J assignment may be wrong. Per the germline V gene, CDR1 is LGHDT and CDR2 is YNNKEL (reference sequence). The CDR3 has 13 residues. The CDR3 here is CASSRDYPLTQYF. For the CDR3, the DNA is TGTGCCAGCAGCCGGGACTATCCCTTGACCCAGTACTTC.

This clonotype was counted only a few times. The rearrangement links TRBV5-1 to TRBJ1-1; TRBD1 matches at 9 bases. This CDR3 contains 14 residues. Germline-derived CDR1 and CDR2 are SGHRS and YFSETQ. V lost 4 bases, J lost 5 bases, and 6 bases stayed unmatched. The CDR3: CASSIDRGKTEAFF. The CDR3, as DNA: TGCGCCAGCAGCATTGACAGGGGGAAGACTGAAGCTTTCTTT.

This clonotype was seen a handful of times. The DNA for the CDR3 is TGTGCCATTTGGACTAGCGGCTACGAGCAGTACTTC. Protein sequence: CAIWTSGYEQYF. The chain combines TRBV10-3 with TRBJ2-7; 10 bases are shared with TRBD2. Germline V gene data show CDR1 as ENHRY and CDR2 as SYGVKD. The length of the CDR3 is 12 residues. V dropped 9 bases and J dropped 3; count of bases not matched to a gene: 2.

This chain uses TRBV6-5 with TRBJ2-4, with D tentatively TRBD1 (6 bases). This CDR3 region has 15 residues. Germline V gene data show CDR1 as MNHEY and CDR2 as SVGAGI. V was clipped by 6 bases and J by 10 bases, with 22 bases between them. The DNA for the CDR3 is TGTGCCAGCAGCCCCGGACAGTTAAATATTTTTATTCAGTACTTC. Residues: CASSPGQLNIFIQYF.

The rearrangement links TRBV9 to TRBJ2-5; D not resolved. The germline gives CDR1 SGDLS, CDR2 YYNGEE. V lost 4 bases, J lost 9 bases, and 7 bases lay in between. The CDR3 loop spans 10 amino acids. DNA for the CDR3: TGTGCCAGCAGCCCCAAGCCCCAGTACTTC. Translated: CASSPKPQYF.

The CDR3 bases are TGCGCCAGCAGCGAGGGCCCCAAGGGCGGGGAGCTGTTTTTT. It translates to CASSEGPKGGELFF. The V gene is TRBV5-1, the J gene TRBJ2-2, with D tentatively TRBD2 (5 bases). The germline V gene has CDR1 SGHRS and CDR2 YFSETQ. CDR3 length equals 14 residues. Trimming left V 4 bases short and J 7 bases short, with 14 bases between.

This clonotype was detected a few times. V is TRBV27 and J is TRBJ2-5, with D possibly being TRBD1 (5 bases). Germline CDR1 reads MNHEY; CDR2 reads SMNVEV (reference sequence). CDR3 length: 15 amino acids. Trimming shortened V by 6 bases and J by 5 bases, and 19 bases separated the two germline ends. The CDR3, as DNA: TGTGCCAGCAGGCCAGAAGGGGTACGTTGGGAGACCCAGTACTTC. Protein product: CASRPEGVRWETQYF.

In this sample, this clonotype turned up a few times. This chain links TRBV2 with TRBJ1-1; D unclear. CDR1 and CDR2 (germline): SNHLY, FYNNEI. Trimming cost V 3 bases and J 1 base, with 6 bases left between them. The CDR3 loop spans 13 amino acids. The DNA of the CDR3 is TGTGCCAGCAGTGAGAGGTGGAACACTGAAGCTTTCTTT. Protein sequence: CASSERWNTEAFF.

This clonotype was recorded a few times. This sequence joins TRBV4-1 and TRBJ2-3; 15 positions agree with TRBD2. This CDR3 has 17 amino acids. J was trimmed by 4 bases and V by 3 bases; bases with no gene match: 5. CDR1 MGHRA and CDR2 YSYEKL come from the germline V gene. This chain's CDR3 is CASSQMGLAGGPDTQYF. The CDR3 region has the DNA TGCGCCAGCAGCCAGATGGGACTAGCGGGAGGTCCAGATACGCAGTATTTT.

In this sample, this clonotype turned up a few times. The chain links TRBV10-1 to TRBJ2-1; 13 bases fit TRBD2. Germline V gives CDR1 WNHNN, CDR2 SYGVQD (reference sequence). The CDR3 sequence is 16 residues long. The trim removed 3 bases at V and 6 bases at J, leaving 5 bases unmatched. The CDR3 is CASSDPGTSGINEQFF. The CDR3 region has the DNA TGCGCCAGCAGTGACCCCGGGACTAGCGGGATCAATGAGCAGTTCTTC.